This record looks at one T cell receptor beta chain sequence and its context. Its target is not known. A junction boundary mismatches the germline segment, possibly from a read error. Germline V lookup: CDR1 ENHRY, CDR2 SYGVKD. This CDR3 contains 14 residues. Roughly 10 ml of fresh peripheral blood supplied the PBMCs. TCR beta CDR3 regions were amplified from RNA transcripts. HTBI primers were employed in a first-round RT-PCR of the TCR CDR3. TCRdb reprocessed the multiplex PCR reads via MiXCR and lists one record per CDR3 protein. The sample has around 720,000 distinct CDR3 sequences; approximately 40% are singletons. The data are from a study of T cells in Graves' hyperthyroidism and ophthalmopathy. General study points: The authors' 13 V-J model separated ophthalmopathy from stable hyperthyroidism. Appearing also in blood were most of the thyroid clonotypes expanded above 0.001.

The gene calls are TRBV10-3 and TRBJ2-7; 8 nucleotides line up with TRBD1. The source of this sequence is a woman aged 40 to 49 with Graves' hyperthyroidism. Sample: blood. The CDR3 is CASSFDRGQFWQYF. In DNA, the CDR3 is TGTGCCAGCAGTTTTGACAGGGGACAATTTTGGCAGTACTTC.